This passage covers 27 T cell receptor beta chains from one sample sequenced in a study of CD8 T cells in Susac syndrome. After extraction with the RNeasy kit, about 0.45 to 1 ug of the RNA was reverse transcribed using random hexamers. From the immunoSEQ multiplex PCR reads, TCRdb called clonotypes with MiXCR, one entry per CDR3 protein. The data show around 230,000 distinct CDR3 sequences, 90% to 96% seen once. Material for sequencing was CD4+ T cells from PBMCs. These receptors were collected from a human donor with Susac syndrome.

Written as DNA, the CDR3 is TGCGCCGCCCCGCAGGCGGTAACCTTC. Protein sequence: CAAPQAVTF. The chain combines TRBV23-1 with TRBJ1-2, with D uncertain. TRBV23-1 is assigned to the ORF class and has an uncertain function. The CDR3 is 9 residues long. The ends were cut back, 11 bases at V and 14 bases at J, with 15 bases in the middle.

This sequence joins TRBV11-2 and TRBJ2-7; 9 nucleotides align to TRBD2. CDR3 length: 14 residues. Trimming took 6 bases from V and 6 from J; bases not matched to a gene: 9. Germline V lookup: CDR1 SGHAT, CDR2 FQNNGV. The CDR3 coding sequence is TGTGCCAGCAGTCTGAGGCGGGAGGGCCGCGAGCAGTACTTC. Its translation: CASSLRREGREQYF.

The chain uses TRBV29-1 and TRBJ2-1; D is uncertain. The CDR3 consists of 14 residues. CDR1 is SQVTM and CDR2 is ANQGSEA in the germline V gene. V was shortened by 5 bases and J by 6 bases, with 17 bases between the two germline ends. The CDR3 loop reads CSVQADDLRNEQFF. CDR3 nucleotide sequence: TGCAGCGTTCAGGCGGATGACCTGCGCAATGAGCAGTTCTTC.

The CDR3 DNA sequence: TGCAGTGCTAGTCCCCAGGGGTCGAAACTGTTTTTT. This sequence encodes CSASPQGSKLFF. This chain links TRBV20-1 with TRBJ1-4; tentative D call: TRBD1 (6 bases). CDR1 and CDR2 from the germline V gene are DFQATT and SNEGSKA (reference sequence). V dropped 3 bases and J dropped 11 bases, with 13 bases sitting between them. This CDR3 contains 12 residues.

J is TRBJ2-1 and V is TRBV5-1, with unresolved D. This CDR3 comprises 15 residues. The V end was cut by 4 bases, the J end by 4 bases, with 15 bases between. Germline V gene lookup returns CDR1 SGHRS and CDR2 YFSETQ. In nucleotides, the CDR3 is TGCGCCAGCAGCGCGCTCAACCCTGGGTACAATGAGCAGTTCTTC. It codes for CASSALNPGYNEQFF. The variable domain in full, with the rest retrieved from reference TRBV5-1 and TRBJ2-1, is KAGVTQTPRYLIKTRGQQVTLSCSPISGHRSVSWYQQTPGQGLQFLFEYFSETQRNKGNFPGRFSGRQFSNSRSEMNVSTLELGDSALYLCASSALNPGYNEQFFGPGTRLTVL.

The chain recombines TRBV4-2 with TRBJ2-3; TRBD2 matches 9 bases. Germline trimming cut 6 bases from V and 3 bases from J; bases unmatched to any gene: 10. Germline-derived CDR1 and CDR2 are LGHNA and YNFKEQ. The CDR3 is 16 amino acids. Here the CDR3 reads CASRPGLASETDTQYF. CDR3 coding DNA: TGTGCCAGCAGGCCCGGACTAGCGAGTGAGACAGATACGCAGTATTTT.

The rearrangement joins TRBV21-1 to TRBJ2-7; the table's D call, TRBD1, was not checked against the DNA. TRBV21-1 is an annotated pseudogene. This CDR3 region has 17 residues. The CDR3 region is CASSKVLGRGVSYEQYF. In nucleotides, the CDR3 is TGTGCCAGCAGCAAAGTACTAGGCAGGGGGGTGTCCTACGAGCAGTACTTC.

The J gene is TRBJ1-5, the V gene TRBV3-1; 7 bases are shared with TRBD1. Germline CDR1 reads LGHDT; CDR2 reads YNNKEL (reference sequence). CDR3 length: 16 residues. With 4 bases clipped from V and 4 bases from J, the junction kept 10 bases outside the gene matches. CDR3 in DNA: TGTGCCAGCAGCCTCAGGGGGGAGGACAAAAATCAGCCCCAGCATTTT. It specifies CASSLRGEDKNQPQHF.

The chain links TRBV29-1 to TRBJ2-7; maybe TRBD1 (8 bases). The CDR3 runs to 16 residues. V lost 6 bases and J lost 3, with 24 bases in between. Looked up from germline, CDR1 is SQVTM and CDR2 is ANQGSEA. CDR3 coding DNA: TGCAGCGTCTCCCCGGGAGGTGCGACAGGGGACTACGAGCAGTACTTC. Its protein is CSVSPGGATGDYEQYF.

The chain is built from TRBV3-1 and TRBJ1-2; D ambiguous. The germline CDR1 and CDR2 sequences are LGHDT and YNNKEL (reference sequence). This CDR3 has 14 amino acids. Trimming stripped 0 bases from V and 8 bases from J, with 13 bases between. In nucleotides, the CDR3 is TGTGCCAGCAGCCAAGAAGCCGCCTCCTCCGGCTACACCTTC. Amino acids: CASSQEAASSGYTF.

The chain carries TRBV9 and TRBJ1-2, with D perhaps TRBD1 (5 bases). CDR1 is SGDLS, CDR2 YYNGEE, per germline. Trimming left V 0 bases short and J 6 bases short, with 12 bases between. The CDR3 has 14 amino acids. In nucleotides, the CDR3 is TGTGCCAGCAGCGTAGGCAACGTGGGACATGGCTACACCTTC. Encoded protein: CASSVGNVGHGYTF.

The CDR3 spells CASSLERGTSSSYEQYF. The CDR3 region has the DNA TGTGCCAGCAGCTTGGAGAGAGGGACTTCAAGCTCCTACGAGCAGTACTTC. V is TRBV5-4 and J is TRBJ2-7, with TRBD2 as a possible D gene (6 bases). CDR1 SGHNT and CDR2 YYREEE come from the germline V gene (reference sequence). Trimming removed 0 bases at V and 0 bases at J, with 16 bases between. The CDR3 has 17 amino acids.

The chain couples TRBV2 to TRBJ2-5; D tentatively fits TRBD1 or TRBD2 (5 bases each). The germline V and J ends were trimmed by 2 bases and 5 bases, with 15 bases remaining between them. The CDR3 length is 15 residues. The germline V gene encodes CDR1 SNHLY and CDR2 FYNNEI. CDR3 amino acids: CASSEPGGAVETQYF. The CDR3 coding sequence is TGTGCCAGCAGTGAACCTGGGGGAGCTGTGGAGACCCAGTACTTC.

The V call is TRBV12-3 or TRBV12-4, the J call TRBJ2-1, with D possibly TRBD2 on 6 matching bases. The CDR3 is made up of 12 amino acids. Trimming took 1 base from V and 13 from J, leaving 11 bases between them. CDR3 sequence: CASSLVGGSQFF. CDR3 bases: TGTGCCAGCAGTTTAGTCGGGGGTTCTCAGTTCTTC.

The J gene is TRBJ1-2, the V gene TRBV6-5, with 7 positions matching TRBD1. This CDR3 has 13 amino acids. Germline CDR1 is MNHEY and CDR2 is SVGAGI. The junction had 0 bases not matched to a gene; V was cut back by 0 bases and J by 5 bases. CDR3 loop: CASSYSTGYGYTF. The CDR3 DNA sequence: TGTGCCAGCAGTTACTCGACAGGGTATGGCTACACCTTC.

The J gene is TRBJ2-5, the V gene TRBV2, with TRBD2 matching 7 bases. The CDR3 spans 12 residues. J lost 2 bases, V lost 10 bases, and 4 bases had no gene match. Germline values: CDR1 SNHLY, CDR2 FYNNEI. CDR3 bases: TGTGCCAACCTAGCGGAGCAAGAGACCCAGTACTTC. This encodes CANLAEQETQYF.

The sample holds one count of this clonotype. The J gene is TRBJ1-2, the V gene TRBV20-1, with no clear D. The CDR3 contains 14 residues. CDR1 is DFQATT and CDR2 is SNEGSKA in the germline V gene (reference sequence). V lost 5 bases, J lost 0 bases, and 13 bases lay in between. The CDR3 DNA is TGCAGTGCTTTGAGGGCTACAACTAACTATGGCTACACCTTC. Translated: CSALRATTNYGYTF.

The chain has TRBV5-1 and TRBJ2-2; D perhaps matches TRBD1 (5 bases). Germline values: CDR1 SGHRS, CDR2 YFSETQ. V gave up 1 base and J gave up 5 bases, with 12 bases separating them. The CDR3 totals 15 residues. The CDR3 bases are TGCGCCAGCAGCTTGAGAGTCGGACAAACCGGGGAGCTGTTTTTT. It yields the protein CASSLRVGQTGELFF.

This sequence joins TRBV5-1 and TRBJ2-7; TRBD1 aligns across 7 bases. Germline trimming cut 4 bases from V and 0 bases from J; bases unmatched to any gene: 7. This CDR3 is 15 amino acids long. Germline V gene lookup returns CDR1 SGHRS and CDR2 YFSETQ. This CDR3 is CASSQIRDSSYEQYF. In nucleotides, the CDR3 is TGCGCCAGCAGCCAGATAAGGGACAGCTCCTACGAGCAGTACTTC.

V and J are TRBV5-1 and TRBJ1-1; D remains unclear. The CDR3 contains 14 residues. The V and J ends lost 4 bases and 8 bases respectively, with 18 bases between them. Germline-derived CDR1 and CDR2 are SGHRS and YFSETQ. The CDR3 nucleotides are TGCGCCAGCAGCCCCAGTGGGTTTATAGAAGAAGCTTTCTTT. The encoded protein is CASSPSGFIEEAFF.

The chain employs TRBV20-1 and TRBJ2-7; D is perhaps TRBD2 (6 bases). CDR1 is DFQATT and CDR2 is SNEGSKA in the germline V gene (reference sequence). V shed 6 bases and J shed 0 bases, with 12 bases lying between them. The CDR3 runs 13 residues. The CDR3 protein is CSALDYHSYEQYF. The DNA for the CDR3 is TGCAGTGCATTGGACTACCACTCCTACGAGCAGTACTTC.

This chain links TRBV29-1 with TRBJ2-7, with D perhaps TRBD1 (6 bases). The CDR3 consists of 12 residues. The V end lost 7 bases, the J end lost 0 bases, and 10 bases lay between the germline ends. Germline V lookup: CDR1 SQVTM, CDR2 ANQGSEA. Written as DNA, the CDR3 is TGCAGCGCGCGACAGGACTCCTACGAGCAGTACTTC. This encodes CSARQDSYEQYF.

The rearrangement links TRBV27 to TRBJ1-5, with TRBD1 matching over 7 bases. The germline gives CDR1 MNHEY, CDR2 SMNVEV (reference sequence). The CDR3 spans 15 residues. The junction had 10 bases not matched to a gene; V was cut back by 7 bases and J by 4 bases. In nucleotides, the CDR3 is TGTGCCAGCACCTTTGGGACAGCAGGTAATCAGCCCCAGCATTTT. Protein: CASTFGTAGNQPQHF.

V is TRBV5-4 and J is TRBJ2-1; 7 nucleotides match TRBD1. Germline loops: CDR1 SGHNT, CDR2 YYREEE (reference sequence). The CDR3 runs 13 residues. Trimming removed 1 base from V and 6 bases from J; junction bases left unmatched: 1. This CDR3 reads CASSLQGVNEQFF. The CDR3 DNA is TGTGCCAGCAGCTTGCAGGGGGTCAATGAGCAGTTCTTC.

The gene calls are TRBV14 and TRBJ2-6; D is ambiguous. V lost 1 base and J 0 bases, leaving 7 bases between the germline ends. This CDR3 contains 16 residues. Germline V gene data show CDR1 as SGHDN and CDR2 as FVKESK. The CDR3 DNA follows: TGTGCCAGCAGCCAAGTTCGATTCTCTGGGGCCAACGTCCTGACTTTC. Translation gives CASSQVRFSGANVLTF. Full variable domain (outside the CDR3, taken from reference TRBV14 and TRBJ2-6): EAGVTQFPSHSVIEKGQTVTLRCDPISGHDNLYWYRRVMGKEIKFLLHFVKESKQDESGMPNNRFLAERTGGTYSTLKVQPAELEDSGVYFCASSQVRFSGANVLTFGAGSRLTVL.

V and J are TRBV10-3 and TRBJ2-2; the D gene could be TRBD1 or TRBD2 (5 bases each). The V gene lost 4 bases and the J gene lost 3 bases, with 12 bases spanning the gap. Germline loops: CDR1 ENHRY, CDR2 SYGVKD. The CDR3 contains 15 residues. The CDR3 loop is CAISVDGGDTGELFF. For the CDR3, the DNA is TGTGCCATCAGTGTAGATGGGGGAGACACCGGGGAGCTGTTTTTT.

The J gene is TRBJ2-3, the V gene TRBV6-1, with TRBD2 matching over 9 bases. CDR1 is MNHNS, CDR2 SASEGT, per germline. Trimming at V came to 6 bases and at J to 5 bases, leaving 15 bases not matched to a gene. The CDR3 has 17 amino acids. CDR3 sequence: CASSQPWGGRGGDTQYF. The CDR3, as DNA: TGTGCCAGCAGCCAACCTTGGGGCGGGAGGGGTGGAGATACGCAGTATTTT.